This T cell receptor (beta chain) originates from a study of T cell responses to AZD1222 COVID-19 vaccine. Overall study findings and caveats: Reports say nearly half of spike-specific TCRs go after unmutated variant regions. Receipt of two AZD1222 doses was followed by a rise in Spike-specific TCR breadth and depth. Dominant at 160-218 and 743-854, vaccine-associated CD4 TCRs also spanned spike. Most donors were white British, females outnumbered males, and clonal diversity was possibly underestimated.

Assay used: immunoSEQ multiplex PCR; TCRdb lists only in-frame clones, some missing. This table holds about 150,000 clones, roughly nine tenths found once. Turning to this clone: Its antigen is unknown.

The TCR sequence derives from an adult who had recovered from COVID-19. The material was peripheral blood, obtained after recovery from COVID-19.

The CDR3 DNA sequence: TGTGCCAGCAGTGAAGAAAGGACGGGGTCTATCTACAATGAGCAGTTCTTC. Residues: CASSEERTGSIYNEQFF. V usage is TRBV25-1 and J usage is TRBJ2-1, with a possible D match to TRBD2 (5 bases). This CDR3 contains 17 residues. Germline V gene lookup returns CDR1 MGHDK and CDR2 SYGVNS. Between the trimmed V and J ends, which lost 2 bases and 3 bases, there was a span of 17 bases.